A selection of T cell receptor beta chains follows, all from one sample in a study of cytomegalovirus exposure and HLA in healthy donors. Using immunoSEQ multiplex PCR, the repertoire was profiled, and TCRdb retains in-frame clones only, with some absent. There are about 190,000 clones in the sample; 70% to 75% occur only once, and approximately 5% lies in the top ten. The sequencing sample was made of PBMCs. These receptors originate from a man aged 30 to 39 in good health and CMV-seropositive. Each CDR3 is given with its conserved first and last residue. The order of the fields is D gene, clone size, J gene, V gene, CDR3 protein, CDR3 DNA. The D gene is left open where the match is weak. Expanded clones get a size class; other rows say once, few or many, or leave the size out.

d_gene: TRBD1; abundance: .; j_gene: TRBJ1-4; v_gene: TRBV7-9; CDR3aa: CASRSGQASNEKLFF; CDR3nt: TGTGCCAGCAGATCAGGACAGGCATCTAATGAAAAACTGTTTTTT
d_gene: TRBD1; abundance: .; j_gene: TRBJ2-7; v_gene: TRBV6-6; CDR3aa: CASRAHRGNSYEQYF; CDR3nt: TGTGCCAGCAGAGCCCACAGGGGGAACTCCTACGAGCAGTACTTC
d_gene: .; abundance: .; j_gene: TRBJ1-1; v_gene: TRBV5-5; CDR3aa: CASTWAHYTEAFF; CDR3nt: TGTGCCAGCACCTGGGCCCATTACACTGAAGCTTTCTTT
d_gene: .; abundance: .; j_gene: TRBJ2-1; v_gene: TRBV4-3; CDR3aa: CASSQDLLREQFF; CDR3nt: TGCGCCAGCAGCCAAGATCTTCTCCGGGAGCAGTTCTTC
d_gene: TRBD2; abundance: .; j_gene: TRBJ2-2; v_gene: TRBV7-2; CDR3aa: CASSFASGVGELFF; CDR3nt: TGTGCCAGCAGCTTTGCTAGCGGGGTAGGGGAGCTGTTTTTT
d_gene: .; abundance: .; j_gene: TRBJ2-7; v_gene: TRBV27; CDR3aa: CASSLTRAGFNYEQYF; CDR3nt: TGTGCCAGCAGTTTAACCAGGGCAGGGTTTAACTACGAGCAGTACTTC
d_gene: .; abundance: .; j_gene: TRBJ2-7; v_gene: TRBV27; CDR3aa: CASSLLGTGGLGSYEQYF; CDR3nt: TGTGCCAGCAGTTTATTGGGGACTGGGGGTTTAGGCTCCTACGAGCAGTACTTC
d_gene: .; abundance: few; j_gene: TRBJ1-3; v_gene: TRBV29-1; CDR3aa: CSADGGPGNTIYF; CDR3nt: TGCAGTGCCGATGGGGGCCCGGGAAACACCATATATTTT
d_gene: .; abundance: .; j_gene: TRBJ2-6; v_gene: TRBV28; CDR3aa: CASSTGANVLTF; CDR3nt: TGTGCCAGCTCTACTGGGGCCAACGTCCTGACTTTC
d_gene: .; abundance: .; j_gene: TRBJ1-2; v_gene: TRBV2; CDR3aa: CASSAGVLRGYTF; CDR3nt: TGTGCCAGCAGCGCGGGAGTGCTGCGTGGCTACACCTTC
d_gene: .; abundance: .; j_gene: TRBJ2-1; v_gene: TRBV20-1; CDR3aa: CSAWLYNEQFF; CDR3nt: TGCAGTGCTTGGCTTTACAATGAGCAGTTCTTC
d_gene: .; abundance: .; j_gene: TRBJ2-3; v_gene: TRBV7-2; CDR3aa: CASSPAGTGTDTQYF; CDR3nt: TGTGCCAGCAGCCCGGCCGGGACTGGCACAGATACGCAGTATTTT
d_gene: .; abundance: once; j_gene: TRBJ1-4; v_gene: TRBV5-8; CDR3aa: CASSLGPATNEKLFF; CDR3nt: TGTGCCAGCAGCTTGGGTCCAGCAACTAATGAAAAACTGTTTTTT
d_gene: TRBD1; abundance: .; j_gene: TRBJ2-7; v_gene: TRBV7-2; CDR3aa: CASQTWTGSYEQYF; CDR3nt: TGTGCCAGCCAAACCTGGACAGGGTCCTACGAGCAGTACTTC
d_gene: TRBD1; abundance: once; j_gene: TRBJ1-6; v_gene: TRBV9; CDR3aa: CASSWGTDNSPLHF; CDR3nt: TGTGCCAGCAGCTGGGGGACAGACAATTCACCCCTCCACTTT
d_gene: .; abundance: once; j_gene: TRBJ1-3; v_gene: TRBV2; CDR3aa: CASSAGRGLSGNTIYF; CDR3nt: TGTGCCAGCAGCGCGGGACGTGGACTCTCTGGAAACACCATATATTTT
d_gene: .; abundance: .; j_gene: TRBJ1-3; v_gene: TRBV30; CDR3aa: CAWVTAGNTIYF; CDR3nt: TGTGCCTGGGTGACAGCTGGAAACACCATATATTTT
d_gene: TRBD1; abundance: .; j_gene: TRBJ2-5; v_gene: TRBV2; CDR3aa: CASSTRTGQETQYF; CDR3nt: TGTGCCAGCAGTACTCGGACAGGGCAAGAGACCCAGTACTTC
d_gene: .; abundance: once; j_gene: TRBJ1-6; v_gene: TRBV4-1; CDR3aa: CASRGQPAGSPLHF; CDR3nt: TGCGCCAGCAGGGGCCAGCCGGCGGGTTCACCCCTCCACTTT
d_gene: .; abundance: once; j_gene: TRBJ1-4; v_gene: TRBV5-5; CDR3aa: CASSGAGYTNEKLFF; CDR3nt: TGTGCCAGCAGCGGCGCAGGGTACACTAATGAAAAACTGTTTTTT
d_gene: TRBD1; abundance: .; j_gene: TRBJ1-2; v_gene: TRBV2; CDR3aa: CATPTKDRHGYTF; CDR3nt: TGTGCCACCCCTACAAAGGACAGGCATGGCTACACCTTC
d_gene: TRBD1; abundance: few; j_gene: TRBJ2-7; v_gene: TRBV28; CDR3aa: CASSLPPGQGDYEQYF; CDR3nt: TGTGCCAGCAGCCTTCCACCGGGACAGGGAGACTACGAGCAGTACTTC
d_gene: TRBD1; abundance: .; j_gene: TRBJ1-2; v_gene: TRBV5-1; CDR3aa: CASSLGIQGALYGYTF; CDR3nt: TGCGCCAGCAGCTTGGGGATACAGGGGGCCCTCTATGGCTACACCTTC
d_gene: TRBD1; abundance: .; j_gene: TRBJ2-5; v_gene: TRBV5-1; CDR3aa: CASSLRGQVAETQYF; CDR3nt: TGCGCCAGCAGCTTGCGGGGACAGGTGGCGGAGACCCAGTACTTC
d_gene: TRBD2; abundance: few; j_gene: TRBJ2-5; v_gene: TRBV2; CDR3aa: CASIEWAGEPSETQYF; CDR3nt: TGTGCCAGCATAGAATGGGCGGGGGAACCCTCGGAGACCCAGTACTTC
d_gene: .; abundance: .; j_gene: TRBJ2-1; v_gene: TRBV21-1; CDR3aa: CASSNGRPGHTYNEQFF; CDR3nt: TGTGCCAGCAGCAATGGACGCCCGGGACACACATACAATGAGCAGTTCTTC
d_gene: .; abundance: .; j_gene: TRBJ1-1; v_gene: TRBV10-3; CDR3aa: CAISDSSSREAFF; CDR3nt: TGTGCCATCAGTGATAGTTCCTCGAGAGAAGCTTTCTTT
d_gene: .; abundance: .; j_gene: TRBJ1-1; v_gene: TRBV5-1; CDR3aa: CASSKDTNTEAFF; CDR3nt: TGCGCCAGCAGCAAGGACACGAACACTGAAGCTTTCTTT
d_gene: .; abundance: .; j_gene: TRBJ2-5; v_gene: TRBV4-1; CDR3aa: CASTRIVETQYF; CDR3nt: TGCGCCAGCACTAGGATCGTGGAGACCCAGTACTTC
d_gene: TRBD1; abundance: .; j_gene: TRBJ1-4; v_gene: TRBV7-9; CDR3aa: CASSSGQGGNEKLFF; CDR3nt: TGTGCCAGCAGCTCCGGACAGGGTGGTAATGAAAAACTGTTTTTT
d_gene: TRBD2; abundance: .; j_gene: TRBJ2-7; v_gene: TRBV13; CDR3aa: CASSLGLAGSSYEQYF; CDR3nt: TGTGCCAGCAGCTTAGGCCTAGCGGGAAGCTCCTACGAGCAGTACTTC
d_gene: .; abundance: .; j_gene: TRBJ2-1; v_gene: TRBV7-9; CDR3aa: CSSSLAGQLSNEQFF; CDR3nt: TGTTCCAGCAGCTTAGCGGGACAGCTAAGTAATGAGCAGTTCTTC
d_gene: TRBD1; abundance: .; j_gene: TRBJ1-5; v_gene: TRBV2; CDR3aa: CASSRTGNFQPQHF; CDR3nt: TGTGCCAGCAGCCGGACAGGCAATTTTCAGCCCCAGCATTTT
d_gene: TRBD2; abundance: .; j_gene: TRBJ2-5; v_gene: TRBV7-6; CDR3aa: CASSVSGGAWETQYF; CDR3nt: TGTGCCAGCAGCGTTAGCGGGGGGGCCTGGGAGACCCAGTACTTC
d_gene: .; abundance: .; j_gene: TRBJ1-1; v_gene: TRBV30; CDR3aa: CAWSEGAQSFF; CDR3nt: TGTGCCTGGAGTGAAGGGGCACAGTCTTTCTTT
d_gene: .; abundance: .; j_gene: TRBJ2-5; v_gene: TRBV29-1; CDR3aa: CSVREQAEGTQYF; CDR3nt: TGCAGCGTTCGTGAGCAGGCCGAAGGGACCCAGTACTTC
d_gene: TRBD2; abundance: .; j_gene: TRBJ2-1; v_gene: TRBV19; CDR3aa: CASSIEPGLADNEQFF; CDR3nt: TGTGCCAGTAGTATAGAACCGGGACTAGCGGACAATGAGCAGTTCTTC